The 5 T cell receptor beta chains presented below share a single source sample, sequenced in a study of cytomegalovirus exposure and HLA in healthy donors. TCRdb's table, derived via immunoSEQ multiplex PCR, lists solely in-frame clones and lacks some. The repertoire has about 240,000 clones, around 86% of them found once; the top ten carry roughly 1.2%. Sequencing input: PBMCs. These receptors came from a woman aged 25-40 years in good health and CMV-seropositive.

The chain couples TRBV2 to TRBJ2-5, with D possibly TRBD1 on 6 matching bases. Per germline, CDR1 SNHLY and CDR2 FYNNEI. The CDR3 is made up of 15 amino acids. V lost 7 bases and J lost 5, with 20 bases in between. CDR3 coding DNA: TGTGCCAGCACCCCCGCAGGGGTGGCCCGTGAGACCCAGTACTTC. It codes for CASTPAGVARETQYF.

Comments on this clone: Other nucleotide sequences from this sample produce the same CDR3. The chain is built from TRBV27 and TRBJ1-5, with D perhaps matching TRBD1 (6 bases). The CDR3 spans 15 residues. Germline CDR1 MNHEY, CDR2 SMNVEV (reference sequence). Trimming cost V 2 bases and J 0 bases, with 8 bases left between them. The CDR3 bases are TGTGCCAGCAGTTTACAGGGGTATAGCAATCAGCCCCAGCATTTT. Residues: CASSLQGYSNQPQHF.

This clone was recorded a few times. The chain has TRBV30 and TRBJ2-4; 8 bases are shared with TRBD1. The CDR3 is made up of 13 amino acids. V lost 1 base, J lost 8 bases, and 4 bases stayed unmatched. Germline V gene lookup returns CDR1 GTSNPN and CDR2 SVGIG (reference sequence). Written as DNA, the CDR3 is TGTGCCTGGAGTGCAGGGGGCCAACACATTCAGTACTTC. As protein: CAWSAGGQHIQYF.

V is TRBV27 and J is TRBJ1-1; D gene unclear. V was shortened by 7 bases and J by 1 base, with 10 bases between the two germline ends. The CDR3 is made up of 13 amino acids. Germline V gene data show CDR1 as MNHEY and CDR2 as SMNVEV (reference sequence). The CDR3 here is CASTNTENTEAFF. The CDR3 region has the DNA TGTGCCAGCACGAATACAGAGAACACTGAAGCTTTCTTT.

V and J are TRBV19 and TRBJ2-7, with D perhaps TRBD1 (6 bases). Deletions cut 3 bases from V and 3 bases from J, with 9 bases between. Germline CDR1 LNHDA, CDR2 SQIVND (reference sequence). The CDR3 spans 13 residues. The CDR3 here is CASSISDSYEQYF. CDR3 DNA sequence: TGTGCCAGTAGTATCTCGGACAGCTACGAGCAGTACTTC.